Listed here are 18 T cell receptor beta chains from one sample, sequenced in a study of prognosis after radiotherapy for stage I lung cancer. It was by two-round multiplex PCR that TCR beta CDR3 was amplified from genomic DNA. With primers specific to each TRBV and TRBJ gene, the first-round PCR was performed. TCRdb itself ran the multiplex PCR reads through MiXCR, one entry per CDR3 protein. The repertoire holds approximately 30,000 distinct CDR3 sequences, under 35% seen once, with roughly a third in the top ten. The sample here was PBMCs, taken before or after stereotactic body radiation therapy (not recorded which). The receptors come from a donor older than 45 with non-small cell lung cancer.

In this sample, this clonotype turned up many times. This chain joins TRBV6-1 and TRBJ2-2; possibly TRBD1 for D (6 bases). The CDR3 contains 12 residues. Trimming left V 6 bases short and J 10 bases short, with 12 bases between. Germline V gives CDR1 MNHNS, CDR2 SASEGT. The CDR3: CASSPGAEELFF. CDR3 sequence (DNA): TGTGCCAGCAGCCCAGGGGCCGAGGAGCTGTTTTTT.

At least ten counts were recorded for this clonotype. The V gene is TRBV4-2, the J gene TRBJ2-7; a possible D gene is TRBD1 (6 bases). Per the germline V gene, CDR1 is LGHNA and CDR2 is YNFKEQ. Trimming cost V 4 bases and J 3 bases, with 10 bases left between them. This CDR3 has 13 residues. The CDR3 reads CASSRGGLYEQYF. The CDR3 DNA follows: TGTGCCAGCAGCCGAGGGGGTCTCTACGAGCAGTACTTC.

This clonotype was detected many times. The rearrangement links TRBV4-1 to TRBJ1-1; D is ambiguous. Trimming removed 2 bases from V and 1 base from J, with 8 bases in between. From germline, CDR1 is MGHRA and CDR2 YSYEKL. The length of the CDR3 is 14 residues. The CDR3 reads CASSQPVRNTEAFF. The CDR3 DNA reads as TGCGCCAGCAGCCAACCTGTGAGGAACACTGAAGCTTTCTTT.

V is TRBV24-1 and J is TRBJ1-1, with a weak D call TRBD1 (6 bases). CDR1 and CDR2 from the germline V gene are KGHDR and SFDVKD. The V end lost 5 bases, the J end lost 5 bases, and 8 bases lay between the germline ends. The CDR3 is 12 amino acids. The CDR3 protein is CATSGDNTEAFF. DNA of the CDR3: TGTGCCACCAGTGGGGACAATACTGAAGCTTTCTTT.

This clonotype was seen ten or more times. The chain recombines TRBV14 with TRBJ2-1, with no clear D. The CDR3 spans 17 residues. Germline CDR1 SGHDN, CDR2 FVKESK. V was clipped by 4 bases and J by 4 bases, with 20 bases between them. The CDR3 DNA reads as TGTGCCAGCAGCCTCCGAGGTCAACTACCGCCATACAATGAGCAGTTCTTC. Translating it yields CASSLRGQLPPYNEQFF.

For this clonotype: With only one base between it and a far larger clone, this is likely a read error. The CDR3 protein is CASSFLRTTLDTDTQYF. CDR3 in DNA: TGTGCCAGCAGTTTTCTCAGGACTACCCTAGACACAGATACGCAGTATTTT. The chain has TRBV6-4 and TRBJ2-3, with D possibly TRBD2 on 6 matching bases. V gave up 5 bases and J gave up 2 bases, with 20 bases separating them. Germline CDR1 reads MRHNA; CDR2 reads SNTAGT. This CDR3 spans 17 amino acids.

This clonotype was seen repeatedly, ten times or more. The chain employs TRBV10-3 and TRBJ2-2, with D perhaps being TRBD1 or TRBD2 (6 bases each). The V end lost 4 bases, the J end lost 0 bases, and 9 bases lay between the germline ends. The CDR3 is 15 amino acids. Germline CDR1 reads ENHRY; CDR2 reads SYGVKD. This chain's CDR3 is CAISGGASNTGELFF. CDR3 DNA: TGTGCCATCAGTGGGGGGGCATCGAACACCGGGGAGCTGTTTTTT.

This clonotype was picked up many times. The rearrangement joins TRBV3-1 to TRBJ2-1; perhaps D is TRBD1 or TRBD2 (5 bases each). Per germline, CDR1 LGHDT and CDR2 YNNKEL (reference sequence). With 8 bases removed from V and 4 bases from J, the gap between germline ends came to 15 bases. The CDR3 is made up of 14 amino acids. As DNA, the CDR3 is TGTGCCAGCCAATGGGGGTTAGGGTACAATGAGCAGTTCTTC. Translation gives CASQWGLGYNEQFF.

Many counts were recorded for this clonotype. This sequence joins TRBV27 and TRBJ2-3, with TRBD2 identical over 8 bases. The germline V gene has CDR1 MNHEY and CDR2 SMNVEV (reference sequence). J was trimmed by 2 bases and V by 6 bases; bases with no gene match: 4. This CDR3 region has 14 residues. CDR3 residues: CASSGRAPTDTQYF. CDR3 DNA sequence: TGTGCCAGCAGCGGGAGGGCCCCCACAGATACGCAGTATTTT.

Of note for this clonotype: Given a far larger clone just one base away, this is likely a sequencing read error. The V call is TRBV6-4, the J call TRBJ2-1; D not certain. V shed 5 bases and J shed 1 base, with 15 bases lying between them. Per the germline V gene, CDR1 is MRHNA and CDR2 is SNTAGT. The length of the CDR3 is 16 residues. The CDR3 loop is CASSYDWDESYNEQFF. CDR3 in DNA: TGTGCCAGCAGTTACGACTGGGATGAGTCCTACAATGAGCAGTTCTTC.

Remarks on this clonotype: A much larger clone lies one base from this, so it may be a read error. The rearrangement uses TRBV6-9 and TRBJ1-1; D possibly corresponds to TRBD1 (5 bases). CDR1 and CDR2 from the germline V gene are MNHGY and SVAAGI. CDR3 length: 15 amino acids. In nucleotides, the CDR3 is TGTGCCAGCAGTTACATTGGGGCCCTGGGCACTGAAGCTTCCTTT. Residues: CASSYIGALGTEASF.

At least ten counts were recorded for this clonotype. This rearrangement joins TRBV3-1 to TRBJ2-1; 10 bases line up with TRBD2. The CDR3 totals 15 residues. Germline assignment: CDR1 LGHDT and CDR2 YNNKEL (reference sequence). Unmatched junction bases numbered 4, after V lost 1 base and J lost 7 bases. The CDR3 nucleotides are TGTGCCAGCAGCCAAGTCTCTAGCGGGAGTAATGAGCAGTTCTTC. Translating it yields CASSQVSSGSNEQFF.

The J gene is TRBJ2-2, the V gene TRBV20-1; no firm D call. The CDR3 totals 13 residues. Trimming took off 1 base at V and 0 bases at J, with 3 bases between the two ends. The germline V gene encodes CDR1 DFQATT and CDR2 SNEGSKA (reference sequence). This chain's CDR3 is CSARGTNTGELFF. CDR3 coding DNA: TGCAGTGCTAGAGGAACGAACACCGGGGAGCTGTTTTTT.

This clonotype was recorded once. V and J are TRBV7-9 and TRBJ2-1; 11 bases fit TRBD2. The CDR3 extends over 18 amino acids. V was pared by 5 bases and J by 4 bases, with 13 bases of the junction left unmatched. Looked up from germline, CDR1 is SEHNR and CDR2 is FQNEAQ (reference sequence). CDR3: CASSLVGLSSGRYNEQFF. CDR3 nucleotide sequence: TGTGCCAGCAGCCTAGTAGGGTTGTCTAGCGGGAGGTACAATGAGCAGTTCTTC.

Details on this clonotype: A much larger clone lies a single base off, so this may be a read error. The genes are TRBV20-1 and TRBJ2-5, with 12 bases lining up with TRBD2. In germline, CDR1 is DFQATT, CDR2 SNEGSKA (reference sequence). V shed 6 bases, J shed 4 bases, and the junction held 9 bases outside the gene matches. This CDR3 has 15 amino acids. In nucleotides, the CDR3 is TGCAGTGCCCACGTACTAGCGGGAGGTGGAGAGACCCAGTACTTC. It codes for CSAHVLAGGGETQYF.

In regard to this clonotype: A single base separates this from a much larger clone, so it may be a read error. The J gene is TRBJ2-7, the V gene TRBV6-2 or TRBV6-3; 12 bases fit TRBD2. V lost 2 bases and J lost 4; bases outside the gene matches: 15. There are 19 residues in the CDR3. Germline loops: CDR1 MNHEY, CDR2 SVGEGT. Here the CDR3 DNA reads TGTGCCAGCAGTTACAGTGTACGAAGGACTAGCGGGATTGTTTACGAGCAGTACTTC. Its protein is CASSYSVRRTSGIVYEQYF.

The CDR3 coding sequence is TGCGCCAGCAGCTCATCAGCGGGAGGCACAGATACGCAGTATTTT. This translates into CASSSSAGGTDTQYF. The J gene is TRBJ2-3, the V gene TRBV5-1; 8 bases line up with TRBD2. Per the germline V gene, CDR1 is SGHRS and CDR2 is YFSETQ. The CDR3 contains 15 residues. Trimming at V came to 3 bases and at J to 1 base, leaving 4 bases not matched to a gene.

This clonotype has at least ten counts. The rearrangement links TRBV13 to TRBJ2-1; D gene ambiguous. V dropped 4 bases and J dropped 9 bases, with 7 bases sitting between them. The CDR3 is made up of 11 amino acids. Germline V gene data show CDR1 as PRHDT and CDR2 as FYEKMQ (reference sequence). The CDR3 here is CASSSDPEQFF. The CDR3 bases are TGTGCCAGCAGCTCAGACCCTGAGCAGTTCTTC.